A single T cell receptor beta chain is shown here with its context. CDR3 size: 13 residues. CDR1 is KGHDR, CDR2 SFDVKD, per germline. Trimming removed 10 bases from V and 4 bases from J; junction bases left unmatched: 7. As for time point: pre-sensitization, week 0. Treatment given: therapeutic diphenylcyclopropenone sensitization with weekly scalp DPC. TCRdb re-called the RACE reads through MiXCR, storing one row per CDR3 protein. The table records fewer than 300,000 distinct CDR3 sequences, roughly 7.7% of them present only once. The data were obtained in a study of human T cells and chemical hapten exposure.

This clonotype originated in a young man with alopecia areata. Some clones in this sample may be carry-over from other donors' samples. The rearrangement joins TRBV24-1 to TRBJ1-1; 8 nucleotides align to TRBD1. Sample: whole blood, taken in connection with sensitization to the hapten diphenylcyclopropenone (DPC). In nucleotides, the CDR3 is TGTGCCACTACAGGGGGAACCTCCACTGAAGCTTTCTTT. Its translation is CATTGGTSTEAFF.